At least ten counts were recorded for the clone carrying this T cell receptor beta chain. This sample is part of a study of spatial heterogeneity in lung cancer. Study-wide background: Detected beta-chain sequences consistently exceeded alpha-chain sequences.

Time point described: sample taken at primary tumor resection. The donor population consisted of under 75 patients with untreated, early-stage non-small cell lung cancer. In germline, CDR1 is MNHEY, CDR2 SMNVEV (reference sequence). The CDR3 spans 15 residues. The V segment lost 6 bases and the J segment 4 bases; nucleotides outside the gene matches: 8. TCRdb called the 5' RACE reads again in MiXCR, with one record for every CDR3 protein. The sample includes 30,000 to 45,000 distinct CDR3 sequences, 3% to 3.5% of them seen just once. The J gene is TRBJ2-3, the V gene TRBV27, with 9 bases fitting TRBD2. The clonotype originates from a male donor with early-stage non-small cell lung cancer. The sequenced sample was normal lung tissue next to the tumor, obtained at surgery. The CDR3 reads CASRLAGGPADTQYF. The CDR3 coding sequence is TGTGCCAGCAGGCTTGCGGGAGGGCCCGCAGATACGCAGTATTTT.